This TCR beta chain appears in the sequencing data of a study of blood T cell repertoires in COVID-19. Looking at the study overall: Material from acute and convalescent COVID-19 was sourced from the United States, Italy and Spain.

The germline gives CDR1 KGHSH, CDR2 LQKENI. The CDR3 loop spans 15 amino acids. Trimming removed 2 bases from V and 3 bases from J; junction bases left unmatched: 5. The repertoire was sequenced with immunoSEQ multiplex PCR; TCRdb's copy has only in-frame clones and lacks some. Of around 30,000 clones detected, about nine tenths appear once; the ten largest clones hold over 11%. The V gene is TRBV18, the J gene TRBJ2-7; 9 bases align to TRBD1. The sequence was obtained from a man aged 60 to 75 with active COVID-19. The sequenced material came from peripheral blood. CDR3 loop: CASSPKLGQGYEQYF. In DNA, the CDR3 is TGTGCCAGCTCACCAAAGCTGGGACAGGGCTACGAGCAGTACTTC.